This T cell receptor beta chain is from a study of blood T cell repertoires in COVID-19. Overall study: Acute-phase and convalescent COVID-19 samples originated in the United States, Italy and Spain. PBMCs, B-cell-depleted T cells, or T cells were the source of the cDNA or gDNA that made up the material.

As originally analysed: Amplification from reference gene primers served as the basis for estimated nucleated cell counts. The data were produced by immunoSEQ multiplex PCR, yet TCRdb's version contains in-frame clones alone and is incomplete. The DNA was the basis for D and trimming; V, J and clone size are from that table. The data contain some 240,000 clones, over 70% of them singletons. CDR1 is MGHDK, CDR2 SYGVNS, per germline. The V end was cut by 1 base, the J end by 2 bases, with 7 bases between. The CDR3 consists of 14 residues. This receptor was taken from a woman aged 70-85 years with acute or convalescent COVID-19. The gene calls are TRBV25-1 and TRBJ2-3, with D maybe TRBD1 (5 bases). Specimen: peripheral blood. This CDR3 reads CASSEWGITDTQYF. As DNA, the CDR3 is TGTGCCAGCAGTGAATGGGGCATCACAGATACGCAGTATTTT.